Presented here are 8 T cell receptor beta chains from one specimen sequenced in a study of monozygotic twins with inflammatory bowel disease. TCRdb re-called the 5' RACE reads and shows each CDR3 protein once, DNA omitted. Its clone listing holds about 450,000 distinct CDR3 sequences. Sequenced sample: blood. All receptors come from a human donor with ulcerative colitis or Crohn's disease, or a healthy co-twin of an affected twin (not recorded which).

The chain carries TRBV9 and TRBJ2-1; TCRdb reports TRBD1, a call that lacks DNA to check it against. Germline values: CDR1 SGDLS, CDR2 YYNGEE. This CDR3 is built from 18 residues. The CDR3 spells CASSVEDLSLSSYNEQFF. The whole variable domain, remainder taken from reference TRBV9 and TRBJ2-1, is DSGVTQTPKHLITATGQRVTLRCSPRSGDLSVYWYQQSLDQGLQFLIQYYNGEERAKGNILERFSAQQFPDLHSELNLSSLELGDSALYFCASSVEDLSLSSYNEQFFGPGTRLTVL.

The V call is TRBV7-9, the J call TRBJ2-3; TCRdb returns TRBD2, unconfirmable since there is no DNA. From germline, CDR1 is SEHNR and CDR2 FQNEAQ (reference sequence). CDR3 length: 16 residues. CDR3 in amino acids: CASSLGLADTTDTQYF.

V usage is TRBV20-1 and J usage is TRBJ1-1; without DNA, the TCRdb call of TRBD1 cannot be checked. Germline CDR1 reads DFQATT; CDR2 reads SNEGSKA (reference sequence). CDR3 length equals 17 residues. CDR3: CSAAGIRVLRKDTEAFF.

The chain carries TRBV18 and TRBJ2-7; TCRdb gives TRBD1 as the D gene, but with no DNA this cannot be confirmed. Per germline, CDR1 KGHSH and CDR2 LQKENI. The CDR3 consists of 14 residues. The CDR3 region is CASSPTRGLNEQYF.

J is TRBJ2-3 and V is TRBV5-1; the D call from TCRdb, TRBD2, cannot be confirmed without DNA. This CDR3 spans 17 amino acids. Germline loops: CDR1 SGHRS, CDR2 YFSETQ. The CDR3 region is CASSSGLAGRGTDTQYF.

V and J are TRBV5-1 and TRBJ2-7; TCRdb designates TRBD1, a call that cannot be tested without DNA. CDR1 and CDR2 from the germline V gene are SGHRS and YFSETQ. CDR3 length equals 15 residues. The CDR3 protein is CASSLDHGQAYEQYF.

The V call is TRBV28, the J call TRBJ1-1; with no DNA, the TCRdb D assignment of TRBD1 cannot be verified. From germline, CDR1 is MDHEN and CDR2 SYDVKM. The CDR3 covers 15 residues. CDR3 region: CATTRLGAAKGEAFF.

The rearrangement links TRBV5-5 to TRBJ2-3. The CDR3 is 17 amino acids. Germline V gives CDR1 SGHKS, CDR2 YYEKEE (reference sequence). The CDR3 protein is CASSLAGWDLSTDTQYF.